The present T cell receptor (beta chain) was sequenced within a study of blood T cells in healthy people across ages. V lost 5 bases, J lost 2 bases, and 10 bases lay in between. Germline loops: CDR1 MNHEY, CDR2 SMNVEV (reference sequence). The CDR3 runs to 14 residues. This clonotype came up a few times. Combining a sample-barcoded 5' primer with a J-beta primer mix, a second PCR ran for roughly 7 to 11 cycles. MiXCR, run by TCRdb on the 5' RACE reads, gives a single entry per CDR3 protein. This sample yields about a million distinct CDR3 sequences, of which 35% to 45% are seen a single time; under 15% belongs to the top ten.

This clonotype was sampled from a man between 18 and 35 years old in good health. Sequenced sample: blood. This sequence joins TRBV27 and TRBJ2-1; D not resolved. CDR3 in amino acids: CASSRYGPYNEQFF. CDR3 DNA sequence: TGTGCCAGCAGTCGATACGGACCCTACAATGAGCAGTTCTTC.